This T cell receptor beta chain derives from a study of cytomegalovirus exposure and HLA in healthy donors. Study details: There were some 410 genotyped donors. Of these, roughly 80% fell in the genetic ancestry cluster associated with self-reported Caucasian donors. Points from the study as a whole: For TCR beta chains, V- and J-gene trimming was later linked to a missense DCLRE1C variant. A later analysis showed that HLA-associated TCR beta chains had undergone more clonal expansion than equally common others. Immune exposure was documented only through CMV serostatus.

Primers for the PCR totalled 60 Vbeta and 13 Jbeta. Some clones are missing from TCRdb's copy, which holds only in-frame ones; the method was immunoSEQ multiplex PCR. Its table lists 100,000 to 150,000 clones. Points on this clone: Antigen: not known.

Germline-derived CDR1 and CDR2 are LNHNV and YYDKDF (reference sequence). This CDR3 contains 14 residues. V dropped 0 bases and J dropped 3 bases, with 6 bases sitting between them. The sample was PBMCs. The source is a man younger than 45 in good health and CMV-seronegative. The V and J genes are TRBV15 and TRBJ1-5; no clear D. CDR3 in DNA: TGTGCCACCAGCAGAGACCCAGACAATCAGCCCCAGCATTTT. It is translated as CATSRDPDNQPQHF. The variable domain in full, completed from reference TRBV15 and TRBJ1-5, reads DAMVIQNPRYQVTQFGKPVTLSCSQTLNHNVMYWYQQKSSQAPKLLFHYYDKDFNNEADTPDNFQSRRPNTSFCFLDIRSPGLGDTAMYLCATSRDPDNQPQHFGDGTRLSIL.